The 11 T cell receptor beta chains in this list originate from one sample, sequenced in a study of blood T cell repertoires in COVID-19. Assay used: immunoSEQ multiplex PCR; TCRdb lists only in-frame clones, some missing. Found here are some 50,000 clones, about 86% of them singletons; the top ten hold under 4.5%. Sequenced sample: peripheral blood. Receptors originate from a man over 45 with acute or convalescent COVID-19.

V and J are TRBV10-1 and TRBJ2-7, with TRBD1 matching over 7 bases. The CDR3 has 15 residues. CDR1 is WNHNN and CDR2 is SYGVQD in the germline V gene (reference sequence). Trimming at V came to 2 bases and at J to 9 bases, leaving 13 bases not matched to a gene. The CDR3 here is CASSESGAGEGAQYF. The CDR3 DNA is TGCGCCAGCAGTGAGAGCGGCGCGGGTGAGGGGGCGCAGTACTTC.

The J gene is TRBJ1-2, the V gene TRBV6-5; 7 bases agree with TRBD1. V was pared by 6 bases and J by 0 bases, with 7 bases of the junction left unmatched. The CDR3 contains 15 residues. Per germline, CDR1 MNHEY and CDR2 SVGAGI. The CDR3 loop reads CASRSPGQSNYGYTF. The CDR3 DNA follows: TGTGCCAGCAGGTCCCCGGGACAGTCTAACTATGGCTACACCTTC.

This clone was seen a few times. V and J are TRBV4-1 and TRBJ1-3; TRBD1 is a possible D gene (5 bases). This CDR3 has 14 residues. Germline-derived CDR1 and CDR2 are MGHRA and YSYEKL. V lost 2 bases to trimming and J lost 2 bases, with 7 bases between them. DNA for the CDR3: TGCGCCAGCAGCCAACAGGGTCCTGGAAACACCATATATTTT. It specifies CASSQQGPGNTIYF.

The CDR3 here is CAWRGVESSGADTQYF. The CDR3 nucleotides read TGTGCCTGGAGGGGAGTGGAGAGTTCCGGAGCGGATACGCAGTATTTT. The rearrangement uses TRBV30 and TRBJ2-3, with TRBD2 as a possible D gene (5 bases). Trimming cost V 3 bases and J 6 bases, with 22 bases left between them. The CDR3 consists of 16 residues. CDR1 is GTSNPN and CDR2 is SVGIG in the germline V gene (reference sequence).

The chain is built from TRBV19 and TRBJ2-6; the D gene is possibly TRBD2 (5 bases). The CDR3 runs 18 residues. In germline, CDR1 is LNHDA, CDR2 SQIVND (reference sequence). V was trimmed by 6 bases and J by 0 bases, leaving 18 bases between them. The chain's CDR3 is CASSPSTGFYSGANVLTF. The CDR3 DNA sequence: TGTGCCAGTAGCCCGTCCACGGGGTTCTACTCTGGGGCCAACGTCCTGACTTTC.

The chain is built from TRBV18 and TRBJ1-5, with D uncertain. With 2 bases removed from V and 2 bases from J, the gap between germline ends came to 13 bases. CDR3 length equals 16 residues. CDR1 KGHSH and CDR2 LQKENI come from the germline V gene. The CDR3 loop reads CASSPTVPEGNQPQHF. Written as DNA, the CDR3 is TGTGCCAGCTCACCAACAGTCCCCGAAGGCAATCAGCCCCAGCATTTT.

In DNA form, the CDR3 reads TGTGCCAGCAGCGACAGGGATCAGCCCCAGCATTTT. Encoded protein: CASSDRDQPQHF. This chain joins TRBV4-2 and TRBJ1-5; the match to TRBD1 covers 7 bases. The length of the CDR3 is 12 residues. Trimming removed 5 bases from V and 5 bases from J; junction bases left unmatched: 0. The germline V gene has CDR1 LGHNA and CDR2 YNFKEQ.

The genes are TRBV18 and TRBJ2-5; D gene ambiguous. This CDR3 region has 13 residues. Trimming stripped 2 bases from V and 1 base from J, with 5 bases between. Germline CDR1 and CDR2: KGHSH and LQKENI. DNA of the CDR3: TGTGCCAGCTCACCAACGAGCCAAGAGACCCAGTACTTC. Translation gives CASSPTSQETQYF.

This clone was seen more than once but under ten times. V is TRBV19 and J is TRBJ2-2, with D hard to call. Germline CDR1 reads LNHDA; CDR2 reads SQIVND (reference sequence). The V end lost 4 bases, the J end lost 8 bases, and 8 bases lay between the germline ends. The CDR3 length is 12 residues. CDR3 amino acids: CASSTLVGELFF. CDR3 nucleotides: TGTGCCAGTAGTACACTGGTTGGGGAGCTGTTTTTT.

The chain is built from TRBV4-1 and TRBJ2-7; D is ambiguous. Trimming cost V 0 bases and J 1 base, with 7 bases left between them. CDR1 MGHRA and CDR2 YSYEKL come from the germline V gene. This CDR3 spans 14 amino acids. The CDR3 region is CASSQELLSYEQYF. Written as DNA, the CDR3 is TGCGCCAGCAGCCAAGAACTCTTATCCTACGAGCAGTACTTC.

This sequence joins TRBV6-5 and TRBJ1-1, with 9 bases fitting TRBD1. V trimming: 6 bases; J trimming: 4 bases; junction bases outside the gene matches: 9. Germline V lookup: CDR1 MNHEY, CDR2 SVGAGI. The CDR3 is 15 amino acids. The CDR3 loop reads CASRRDRVRSTEAFF. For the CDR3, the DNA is TGTGCCAGCAGACGGGACAGGGTGAGGAGCACTGAAGCTTTCTTT.